This paragraph covers one T cell receptor beta chain sequence. Its antigen is unidentified. The entry originates in a study of blood T cells in healthy people across ages. General observations from the study: Correlation between TCR beta diversity and naive T cell percentage was strong. Per million T cells, TCR beta diversity dropped roughly linearly as age increased.

Donor samples were obtained from healthy Caucasian individuals from Russia, aged about 6 to 95. Isolation recovered at least 7 million PBMCs from every sample. For the second PCR, which ran for about 7 to 11 cycles, a sample-barcoded 5' primer and a J-beta primer mix were used. Via MiXCR, TCRdb re-called the 5' RACE reads, giving one row per CDR3 protein. The sample records some 1.5 million distinct CDR3 sequences, around 40% being singletons. Trimming pared 2 bases from V and 10 bases from J, leaving 15 bases between. This CDR3 is 14 amino acids long. Per the germline V gene, CDR1 is SGHDN and CDR2 is FVKESK.

This clonotype was obtained from a woman between 18 and 29 years old in good health. The rearrangement uses TRBV14 and TRBJ2-1; TRBD1 might be the D (6 bases). The sequencing sample was made of blood. The CDR3 spells CASSQPSDSHEQFF. DNA for the CDR3: TGTGCCAGCAGCCAACCATCGGACAGCCACGAGCAGTTCTTC.